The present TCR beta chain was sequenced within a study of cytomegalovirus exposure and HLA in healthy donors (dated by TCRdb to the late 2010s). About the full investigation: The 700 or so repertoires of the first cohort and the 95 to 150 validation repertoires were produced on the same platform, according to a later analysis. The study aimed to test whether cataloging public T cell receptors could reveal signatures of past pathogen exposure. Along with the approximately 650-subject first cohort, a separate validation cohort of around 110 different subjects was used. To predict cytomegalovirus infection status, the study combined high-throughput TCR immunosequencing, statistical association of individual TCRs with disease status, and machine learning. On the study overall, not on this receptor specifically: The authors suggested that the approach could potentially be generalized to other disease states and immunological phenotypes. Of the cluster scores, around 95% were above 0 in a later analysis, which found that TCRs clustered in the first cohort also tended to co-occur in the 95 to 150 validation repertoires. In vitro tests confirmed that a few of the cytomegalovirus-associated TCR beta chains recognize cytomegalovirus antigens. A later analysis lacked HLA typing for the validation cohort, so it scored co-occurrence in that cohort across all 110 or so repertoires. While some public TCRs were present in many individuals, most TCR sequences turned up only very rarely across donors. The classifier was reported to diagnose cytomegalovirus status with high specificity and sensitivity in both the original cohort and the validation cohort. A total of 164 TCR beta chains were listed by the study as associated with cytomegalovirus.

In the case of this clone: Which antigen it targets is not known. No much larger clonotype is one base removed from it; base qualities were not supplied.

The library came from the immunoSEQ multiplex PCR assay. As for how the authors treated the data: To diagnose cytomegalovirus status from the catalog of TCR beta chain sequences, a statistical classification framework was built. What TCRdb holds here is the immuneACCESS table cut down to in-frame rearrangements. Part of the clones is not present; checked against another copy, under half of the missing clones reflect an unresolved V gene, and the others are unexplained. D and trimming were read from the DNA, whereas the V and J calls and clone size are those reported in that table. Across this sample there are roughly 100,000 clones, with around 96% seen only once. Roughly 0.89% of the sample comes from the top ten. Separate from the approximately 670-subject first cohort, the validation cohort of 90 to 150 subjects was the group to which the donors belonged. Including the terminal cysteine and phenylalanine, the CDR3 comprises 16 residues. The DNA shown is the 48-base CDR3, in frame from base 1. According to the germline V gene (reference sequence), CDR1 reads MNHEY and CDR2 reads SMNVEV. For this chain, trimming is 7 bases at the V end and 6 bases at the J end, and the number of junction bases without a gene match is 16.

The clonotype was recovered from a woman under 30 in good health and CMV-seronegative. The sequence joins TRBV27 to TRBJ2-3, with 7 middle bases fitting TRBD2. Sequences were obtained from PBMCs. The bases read TGTGCCAGCACCCTCAGGGCTGGACTAGTCAGTGATACGCAGTATTTT. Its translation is CASTLRAGLVSDTQYF.